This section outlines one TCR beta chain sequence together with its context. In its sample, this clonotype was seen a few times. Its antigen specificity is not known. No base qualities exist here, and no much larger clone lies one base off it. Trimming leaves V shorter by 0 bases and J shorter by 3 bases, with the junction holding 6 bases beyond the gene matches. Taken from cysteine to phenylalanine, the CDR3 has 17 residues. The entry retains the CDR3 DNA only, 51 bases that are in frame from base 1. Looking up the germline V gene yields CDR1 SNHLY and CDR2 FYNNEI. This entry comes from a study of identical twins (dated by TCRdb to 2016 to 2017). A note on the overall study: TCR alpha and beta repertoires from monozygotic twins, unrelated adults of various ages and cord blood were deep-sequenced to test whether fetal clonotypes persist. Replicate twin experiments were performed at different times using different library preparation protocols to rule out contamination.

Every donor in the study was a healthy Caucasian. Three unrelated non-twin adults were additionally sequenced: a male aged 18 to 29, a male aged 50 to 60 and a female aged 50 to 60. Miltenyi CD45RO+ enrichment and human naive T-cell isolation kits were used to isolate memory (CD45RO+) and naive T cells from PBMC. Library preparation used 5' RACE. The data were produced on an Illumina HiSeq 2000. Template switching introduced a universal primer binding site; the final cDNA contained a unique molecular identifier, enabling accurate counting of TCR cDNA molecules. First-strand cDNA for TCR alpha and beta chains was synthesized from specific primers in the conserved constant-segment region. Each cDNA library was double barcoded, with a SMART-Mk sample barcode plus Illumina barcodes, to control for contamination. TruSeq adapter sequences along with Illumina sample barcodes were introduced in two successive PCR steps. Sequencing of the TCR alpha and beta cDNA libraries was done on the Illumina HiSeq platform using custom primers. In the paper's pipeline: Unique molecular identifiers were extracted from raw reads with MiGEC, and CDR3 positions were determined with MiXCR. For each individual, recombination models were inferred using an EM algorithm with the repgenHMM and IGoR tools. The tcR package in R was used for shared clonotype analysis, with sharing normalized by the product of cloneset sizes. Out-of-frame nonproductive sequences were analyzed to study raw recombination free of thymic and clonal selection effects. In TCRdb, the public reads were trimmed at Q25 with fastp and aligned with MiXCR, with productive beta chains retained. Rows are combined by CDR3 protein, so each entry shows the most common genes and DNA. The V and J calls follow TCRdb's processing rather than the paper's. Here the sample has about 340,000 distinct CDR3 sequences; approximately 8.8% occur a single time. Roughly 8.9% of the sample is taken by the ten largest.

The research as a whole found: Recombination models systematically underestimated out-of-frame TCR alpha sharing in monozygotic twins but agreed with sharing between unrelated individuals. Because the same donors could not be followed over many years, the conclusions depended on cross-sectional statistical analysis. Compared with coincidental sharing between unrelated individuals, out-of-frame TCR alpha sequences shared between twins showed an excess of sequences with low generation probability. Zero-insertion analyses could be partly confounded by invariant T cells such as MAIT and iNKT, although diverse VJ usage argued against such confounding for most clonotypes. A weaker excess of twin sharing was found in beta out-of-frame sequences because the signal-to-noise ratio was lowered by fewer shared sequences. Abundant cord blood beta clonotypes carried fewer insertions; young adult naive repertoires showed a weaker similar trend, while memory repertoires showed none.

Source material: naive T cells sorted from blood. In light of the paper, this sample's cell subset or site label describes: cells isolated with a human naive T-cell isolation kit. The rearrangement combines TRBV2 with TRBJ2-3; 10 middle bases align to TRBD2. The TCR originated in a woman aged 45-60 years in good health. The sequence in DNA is TGTGCCAGCAGTGAAGCGGTGCTAGCGGGAGCGACAGATACGCAGTATTTT. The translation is CASSEAVLAGATDTQYF.